The clone carrying this TCR beta chain appeared a single time. This sample was included in a study of CD8 T cells in Susac syndrome. V gave up 4 bases and J gave up 3 bases, with 7 bases separating them. This CDR3 is 13 amino acids long. From germline, CDR1 is SGHRS and CDR2 YFSETQ. Reverse transcription of 0.5 to 1 ug RNA was performed with random hexamers. By means of immunoSEQ multiplex PCR, TCR beta CDR3 spanning 54 Vbeta and 13 Jbeta underwent amplification. TCRdb called the immunoSEQ multiplex PCR reads again in MiXCR, with one record for every CDR3 protein. The table lists under 200,000 distinct CDR3 sequences, over 75% of them singletons.

This chain uses TRBV5-1 with TRBJ1-4, with D unresolved. The specimen was CD4+ T cells from PBMCs. The TCR originated in a human donor with Susac syndrome. The CDR3 DNA sequence: TGCGCCAGCAGCCCCTCGCCTAATGAAAAACTGTTTTTT. Residues: CASSPSPNEKLFF.